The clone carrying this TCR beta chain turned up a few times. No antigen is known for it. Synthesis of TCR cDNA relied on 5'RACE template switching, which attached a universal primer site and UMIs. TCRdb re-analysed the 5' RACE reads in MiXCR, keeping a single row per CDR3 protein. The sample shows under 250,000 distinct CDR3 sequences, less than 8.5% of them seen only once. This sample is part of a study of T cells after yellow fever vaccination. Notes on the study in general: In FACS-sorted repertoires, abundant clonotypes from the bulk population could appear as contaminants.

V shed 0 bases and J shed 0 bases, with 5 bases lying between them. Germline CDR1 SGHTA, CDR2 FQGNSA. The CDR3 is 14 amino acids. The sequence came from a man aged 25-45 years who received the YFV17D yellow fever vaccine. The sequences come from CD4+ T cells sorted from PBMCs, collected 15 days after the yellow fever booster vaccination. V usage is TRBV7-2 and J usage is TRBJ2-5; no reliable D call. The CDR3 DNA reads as TGTGCCAGCAGCTTAGCGATATACCAAGAGACCCAGTACTTC. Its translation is CASSLAIYQETQYF.